The rows below give T cell receptor beta chains drawn from one sample of a study of T cell responses to AZD1222 COVID-19 vaccine. Sequencing used immunoSEQ multiplex PCR; TCRdb keeps in-frame clones, though not all of them. Of over 140,000 clones in the sample, over 85% were seen once. Sequences were derived from peripheral blood, sampled on day 0 of AZD1222 vaccination. These TCRs come from an adult in good health. CDR3s include the opening cysteine and the closing phenylalanine or tryptophan. D genes are given only for firm matches. Only some rows state a clone size, as once, few, many or a class for expanded clones.

j_call clone_size d_call v_call cdr3_nt cdr3_aa
TRBJ2-7 . TRBD2 TRBV18 TGTGCCAGCTCACCATCCCAACTAGCGGGAGACGAGCAGTACTTC CASSPSQLAGDEQYF
TRBJ2-4 . TRBD1 TRBV6-5 TGTGCCAGCCGAACTCCGGGACAGACAAACATTCAGTACTTC CASRTPGQTNIQYF
TRBJ2-1 . TRBD2 TRBV11-3 TGTGCCAGCAGCTCGGGACTAGCGGGGTCTGATGAGCAGTTCTTC CASSSGLAGSDEQFF
TRBJ1-2 few . TRBV12-3/TRBV12-4 TGTGCCAGCAGTTTTCCCCATAACTATGGCTACACCTTC CASSFPHNYGYTF
TRBJ1-1 . TRBD1 TRBV4-2 TGTGCCAGCAGCCAAGATGGGTCAGGGGGCATGAACACTGAAGCTTTCTTT CASSQDGSGGMNTEAFF
TRBJ2-6 . . TRBV12-5 TGTGCTAGTGGTTTGTCTGGGGCCAACGTCCTGACTTTC CASGLSGANVLTF
TRBJ1-5 . . TRBV28 TGTGCCAGCAGTTGGGGGAACAATCAGCCCCAGCATTTT CASSWGNNQPQHF
TRBJ1-5 . TRBD1 TRBV25-1 TGTGCCAGCAGTGGAGACAGGGGATATAGCAATCAGCCCCAGCATTTT CASSGDRGYSNQPQHF
TRBJ1-3 . TRBD1 TRBV5-6 TGTGCCAGCAGCTTGGTGATGCAGGGGGGAAGAAACACCATATATTTT CASSLVMQGGRNTIYF
TRBJ1-4 . . TRBV29-1 TGCAGCGTTGACGAGGGATCTCGGGAAAAACTGTTTTTT CSVDEGSREKLFF
TRBJ1-4 . . TRBV7-9 TGTGCCAGCAGCATCTCCCGTAGTCTTGACGAAAAACTGTTTTTT CASSISRSLDEKLFF
TRBJ2-3 few TRBD2 TRBV10-3 TGTGCCATCGGAGCGGGGGGGCCCTCAGATACGCAGTATTTT CAIGAGGPSDTQYF
TRBJ1-3 once . TRBV9 TGTGCCAGCAGCGCAACCACGGCCGGGGCAACTGGAAACACCATATATTTT CASSATTAGATGNTIYF
TRBJ2-7 . TRBD1 TRBV5-1 TGCGCCAGCAGCTACGGGACAGGGGGTGGCGAGCAGTACTTC CASSYGTGGGEQYF
TRBJ1-1 . . TRBV28 TGTGCCAGCAGTTTAAGTATAACTGAAGCTTTCTTT CASSLSITEAFF
TRBJ2-7 once . TRBV15 TGTGCCACCAGCAGAGATTCGGCAAGGCGGTACTTC CATSRDSARRYF
TRBJ1-1 . TRBD1 TRBV11-2 TGTGCCAGCAGCTTCCCCGACAGGGGAGATACTGAAGCTTTCTTT CASSFPDRGDTEAFF
TRBJ2-5 many TRBD2 TRBV5-1 TGCGCCAGCAGCTTGCGGCCTAGCGGGACCCAAGAGACCCAGTACTTC CASSLRPSGTQETQYF
TRBJ1-2 once TRBD1 TRBV5-4 TGTGCCAGCAGCTTGGAGAACAGGGGAAACTATGGCTACACCTTC CASSLENRGNYGYTF
TRBJ1-5 . TRBD1 TRBV19 TGTGCCAGTACCACTCCGTGGGGACAGAATCAGCCCCAGCATTTT CASTTPWGQNQPQHF
TRBJ1-5 . TRBD1 TRBV27 TGTACCAGCAGTTTAATCGGGACAGGGGCCAGCAATCAGCCCCAGCATTTT CTSSLIGTGASNQPQHF
TRBJ1-2 once . TRBV2 TGTGCCAGCAGTACTACTCTTAACTATGGCTACACCTTC CASSTTLNYGYTF
TRBJ2-1 . TRBD2 TRBV6-1 TGTGCCAGCAGTGAATTGGGGACTAGCGGGAGGGGCTACAATGAGCAGTTCTTC CASSELGTSGRGYNEQFF
TRBJ1-6 . . TRBV11-2 TGTGCCAGCAGCCAAGTGGGTGGTGGGAGATCCTATAATTCACCCCTCCACTTT CASSQVGGGRSYNSPLHF
TRBJ1-3 . . TRBV19 TGTGCCAGTAGCGGGACTAGTTCAGGAAACACCATATATTTT CASSGTSSGNTIYF
TRBJ2-7 . . TRBV6-5 TGTGCCAGCAGTTACTCGGGGGAATCCTACGAGCAGTACTTC CASSYSGESYEQYF